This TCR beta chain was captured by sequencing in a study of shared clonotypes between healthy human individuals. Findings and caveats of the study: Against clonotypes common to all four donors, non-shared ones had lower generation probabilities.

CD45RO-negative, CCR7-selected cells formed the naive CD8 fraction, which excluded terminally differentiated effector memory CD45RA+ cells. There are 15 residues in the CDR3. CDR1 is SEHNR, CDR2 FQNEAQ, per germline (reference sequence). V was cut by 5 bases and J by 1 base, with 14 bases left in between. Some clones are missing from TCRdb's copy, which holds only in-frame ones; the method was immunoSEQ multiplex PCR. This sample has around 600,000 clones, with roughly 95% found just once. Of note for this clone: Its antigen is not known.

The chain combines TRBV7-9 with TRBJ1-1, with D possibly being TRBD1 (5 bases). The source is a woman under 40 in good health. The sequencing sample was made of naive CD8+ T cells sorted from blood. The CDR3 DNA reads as TGTGCCAGCAGCCCGGGTTGGGGCAAGAACACTGAAGCTTTCTTT. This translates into CASSPGWGKNTEAFF.